This T cell receptor (beta chain) came from a study of T-cell memory formation after mild COVID-19. Study at large: Most TCR clusters belonged to a single donor. Study-wide results and limits: There was a balanced CD4/CD8 profile in clones contracting day 15 to 85, and later expanders leaned CD4+. Memory cells collected pre-infection included some clones that later responded, suggesting cross-reactive memory joined.

This clonotype was found many times. Its antigen is as yet unknown. The CDR3 extends over 15 amino acids. The V gene end was trimmed by 0 bases and the J gene end by 6 bases; junction bases not matched to a gene: 4. Germline V gene sequence: CDR1 LGHNA, CDR2 YSLEER. Constant-segment primers were used for 5'RACE, and the resulting TCR alpha and TCR beta cDNA libraries carried sample barcodes and UMIs. TCRdb re-analysed the 5' RACE reads in MiXCR, keeping a single row per CDR3 protein. The sample includes about 45,000 distinct CDR3 sequences, roughly 9% seen only once; the top ten take approximately 12%.

The chain uses TRBV4-3 and TRBJ2-2, with 7 bases aligning to TRBD1. The receptor was derived from an adult woman who had mild COVID-19 (a few samples of this study predate the infection). Cell type and time point are not known. The specimen sequenced was PBMCs or a T cell subset sorted from them (not recorded which). The CDR3 nucleotides read TGCGCCAGCAGCCAAGACGAGGGGGCGCCCGGGGAGCTGTTTTTT. It specifies CASSQDEGAPGELFF.